This T cell receptor beta chain was identified during a study of T cells after yellow fever vaccination. TCRdb used MiXCR to reprocess the 5' RACE reads, holding one entry per CDR3 protein. The data show 240,000 or so distinct CDR3 sequences, 6.9% seen once. V was cut by 2 bases and J by 1 base, with 8 bases left in between. The V gene's germline CDR1 is SEHNR and CDR2 FQNEAQ (reference sequence). CDR3 size: 14 residues. Here the sequenced sample was CD4+ T cells sorted from PBMCs, taken 15 days after the yellow fever booster vaccination. This chain connects TRBV7-9 to TRBJ1-1; TRBD1 might be the D (5 bases). This TCR came from a man younger than 40 who received the YFV17D yellow fever vaccine. CDR3 sequence reads: CASSLTDKNTEAFF. The CDR3 DNA reads as TGTGCCAGCAGCTTAACGGACAAGAACACTGAAGCTTTCTTT.